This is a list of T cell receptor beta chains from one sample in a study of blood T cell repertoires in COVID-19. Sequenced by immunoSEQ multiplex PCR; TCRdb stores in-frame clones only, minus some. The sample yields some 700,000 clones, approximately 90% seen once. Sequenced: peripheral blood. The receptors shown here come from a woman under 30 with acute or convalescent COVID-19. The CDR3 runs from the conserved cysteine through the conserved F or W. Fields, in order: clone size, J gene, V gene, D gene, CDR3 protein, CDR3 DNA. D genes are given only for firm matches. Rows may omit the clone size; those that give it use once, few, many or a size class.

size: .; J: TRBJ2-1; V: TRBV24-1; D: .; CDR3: CATMGGSSYNEQFF; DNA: TGTGCCACCATGGGGGGAAGCTCCTACAATGAGCAGTTCTTC
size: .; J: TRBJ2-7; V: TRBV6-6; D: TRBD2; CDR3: CASSYPYSGGKHEQYF; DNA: TGTGCCAGCAGTTACCCCTATAGCGGGGGAAAACACGAGCAGTACTTC
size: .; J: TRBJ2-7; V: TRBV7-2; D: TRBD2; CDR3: CASSPLAASYEQYF; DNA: TGTGCCAGCAGCCCTCTAGCGGCCTCCTACGAGCAGTACTTC
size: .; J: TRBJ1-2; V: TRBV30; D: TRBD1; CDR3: CAWTDRGEGYTF; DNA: TGTGCCTGGACCGACAGGGGAGAGGGCTACACCTTC
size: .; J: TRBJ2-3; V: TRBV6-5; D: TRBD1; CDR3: CASRQGVYTDTQYF; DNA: TGTGCCAGCCGACAGGGGGTTTACACAGATACGCAGTATTTT
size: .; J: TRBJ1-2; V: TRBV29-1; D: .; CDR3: CSVALRGKGYTF; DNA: TGCAGCGTTGCACTGAGGGGGAAAGGCTACACCTTC
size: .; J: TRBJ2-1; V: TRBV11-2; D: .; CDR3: CASSFTENGQFF; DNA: TGTGCCAGCAGCTTTACCGAAAACGGGCAGTTCTTC
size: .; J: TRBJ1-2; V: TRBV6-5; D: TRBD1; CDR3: CASSYRDRARNYGYTF; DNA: TGTGCCAGCAGTTACCGGGACAGGGCGAGGAACTATGGCTACACCTTC
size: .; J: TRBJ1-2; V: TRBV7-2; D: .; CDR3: CASSLGIANYGYTF; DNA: TGTGCCAGCAGCTTAGGGATAGCCAACTATGGCTACACCTTC
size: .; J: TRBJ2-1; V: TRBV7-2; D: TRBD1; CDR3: CASDRTGEGSSYNEQFF; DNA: TGTGCCAGCGATCGGACAGGGGAGGGAAGCTCCTACAATGAGCAGTTCTTC
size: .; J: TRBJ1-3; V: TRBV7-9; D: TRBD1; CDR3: CASSSPGTGFVPGNTIYF; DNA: TGTGCCAGCAGTTCGCCCGGGACAGGGTTTGTTCCTGGAAACACCATATATTTT
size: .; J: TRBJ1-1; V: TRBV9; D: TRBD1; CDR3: CASSGMGQANTEAFF; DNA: TGTGCCAGCAGCGGGATGGGACAGGCGAACACTGAAGCTTTCTTT
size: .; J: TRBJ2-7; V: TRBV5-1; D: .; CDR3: CASSLGAGTYEQYF; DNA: TGCGCCAGCAGCTTGGGGGCGGGTACCTACGAGCAGTACTTC
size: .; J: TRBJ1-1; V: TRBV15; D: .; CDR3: CATSRDLGSGAFF; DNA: TGTGCCACCAGCAGAGATCTCGGCTCGGGAGCTTTCTTT
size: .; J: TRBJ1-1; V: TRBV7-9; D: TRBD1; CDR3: CASSEWTGPSEAFF; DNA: TGTGCCAGCAGCGAATGGACAGGACCTTCTGAAGCTTTCTTT
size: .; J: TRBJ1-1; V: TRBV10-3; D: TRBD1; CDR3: CAISDQGQGNTEAFF; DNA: TGTGCCATCAGTGATCAAGGACAGGGGAACACTGAAGCTTTCTTT
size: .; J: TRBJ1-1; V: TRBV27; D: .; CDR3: CASSHQGANTEAFF; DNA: TGTGCCAGCAGTCATCAGGGTGCGAACACTGAAGCTTTCTTT
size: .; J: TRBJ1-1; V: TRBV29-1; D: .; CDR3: CSVARQGMSEAFF; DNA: TGCAGCGTTGCCCGACAAGGAATGTCTGAAGCTTTCTTT
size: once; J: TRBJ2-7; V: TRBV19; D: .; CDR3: CATLDRAYEQYF; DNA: TGTGCCACTCTCGACAGAGCCTACGAGCAGTACTTC
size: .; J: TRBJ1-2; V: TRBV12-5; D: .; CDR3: CASGGGGGNGYTF; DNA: TGTGCTAGTGGCGGGGGAGGAGGCAATGGCTACACCTTC
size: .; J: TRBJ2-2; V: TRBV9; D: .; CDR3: CASSINRAGNTGELFF; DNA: TGTGCCAGCAGCATAAACAGGGCGGGGAACACCGGGGAGCTGTTTTTT
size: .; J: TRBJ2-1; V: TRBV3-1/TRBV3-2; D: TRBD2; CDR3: CASSQEVPLAGNNEQFF; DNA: TGTGCCAGCAGCCAAGAGGTCCCACTAGCGGGGAACAATGAGCAGTTCTTC
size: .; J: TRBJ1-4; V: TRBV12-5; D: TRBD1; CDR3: CASGFEQGREKLFF; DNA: TGTGCTAGTGGTTTCGAACAGGGGAGAGAAAAACTGTTTTTT
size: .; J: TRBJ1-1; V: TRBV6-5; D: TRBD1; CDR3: CASSPTGVGFTEAFF; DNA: TGTGCCAGCAGCCCAACAGGGGTCGGATTCACTGAAGCTTTCTTT
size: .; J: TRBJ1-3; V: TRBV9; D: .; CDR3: CASSGAPGSANTIYF; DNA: TGTGCCAGCAGCGGAGCCCCCGGGTCTGCAAACACCATATATTTT
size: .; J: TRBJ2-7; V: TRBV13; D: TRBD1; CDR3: CASSLGRGQATYEQYF; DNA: TGTGCCAGCAGCTTAGGCCGGGGACAGGCTACCTACGAGCAGTACTTC
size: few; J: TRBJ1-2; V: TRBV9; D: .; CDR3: CASSVDARANYGYTF; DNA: TGTGCCAGCAGCGTTGATGCACGAGCTAACTATGGCTACACCTTC
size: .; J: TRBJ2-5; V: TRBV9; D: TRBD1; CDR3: CASTELVPDRVQETQYF; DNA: TGTGCCAGCACCGAACTCGTCCCTGACAGGGTTCAAGAGACCCAGTACTTC
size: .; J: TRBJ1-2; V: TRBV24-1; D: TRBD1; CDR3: CATSARGQGGDGYTF; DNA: TGTGCCACCAGTGCTCGAGGACAGGGAGGTGATGGCTACACCTTC
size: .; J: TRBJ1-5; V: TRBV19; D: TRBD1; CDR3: CATNRGFNQPQHF; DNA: TGTGCCACGAACAGGGGCTTCAATCAGCCCCAGCATTTT
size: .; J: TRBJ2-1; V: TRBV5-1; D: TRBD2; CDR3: CASSPGTSFNEQFF; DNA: TGCGCCAGCAGTCCGGGGACTAGTTTTAATGAGCAGTTCTTC
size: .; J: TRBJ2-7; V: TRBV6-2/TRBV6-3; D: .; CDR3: CASSLGHDLTYEQYF; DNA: TGTGCCAGCAGCCTCGGACACGATCTCACCTACGAGCAGTACTTC
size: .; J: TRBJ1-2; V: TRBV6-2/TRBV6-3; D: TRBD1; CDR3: CASSWGQGLTGYTF; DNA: TGTGCCAGCAGTTGGGGACAGGGACTGACCGGCTACACCTTC
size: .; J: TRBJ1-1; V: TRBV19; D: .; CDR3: CASTAAGRNTEAFF; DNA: TGTGCCAGTACCGCGGCGGGGAGGAACACTGAAGCTTTCTTT
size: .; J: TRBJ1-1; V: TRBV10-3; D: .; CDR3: CAISPSVTEAFF; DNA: TGTGCCATCAGCCCTTCAGTCACTGAAGCTTTCTTT
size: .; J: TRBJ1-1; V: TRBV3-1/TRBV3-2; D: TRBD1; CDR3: CASSGRPGGWGTEAFF; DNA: TGTGCCAGCAGCGGCCGGCCAGGGGGCTGGGGCACTGAAGCTTTCTTT
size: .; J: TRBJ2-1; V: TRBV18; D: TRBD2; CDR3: CASSQLAGGYNEQFF; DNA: TGTGCCAGCTCACAACTAGCGGGGGGCTACAATGAGCAGTTCTTC
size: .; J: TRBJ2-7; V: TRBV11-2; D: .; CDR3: CASSLATGISYEQYF; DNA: TGTGCCAGCAGCTTAGCCACAGGTATCTCCTACGAGCAGTACTTC
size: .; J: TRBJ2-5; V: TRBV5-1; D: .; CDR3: CASSRWQGRQETQYF; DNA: TGCGCCAGCAGCCGCTGGCAGGGAAGACAAGAGACCCAGTACTTC
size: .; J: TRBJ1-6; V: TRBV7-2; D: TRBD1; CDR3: CASTVTGNSPLHF; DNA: TGTGCCAGCACCGTGACAGGGAATTCACCCCTCCACTTT
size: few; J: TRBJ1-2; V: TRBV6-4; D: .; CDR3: CASSAGSVSQDGYTF; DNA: TGTGCCAGCAGTGCCGGCTCGGTTTCACAGGACGGCTACACCTTC
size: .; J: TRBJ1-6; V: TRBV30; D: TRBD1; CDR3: CAWSPSPLGTGHSPLHF; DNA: TGTGCCTGGAGTCCATCCCCGTTGGGGACAGGGCATTCACCCCTCCACTTT
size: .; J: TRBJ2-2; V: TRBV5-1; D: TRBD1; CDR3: CASSLLPGQGLPNTGELFF; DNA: TGCGCCAGCAGCCTGCTACCGGGACAGGGGCTACCGAACACCGGGGAGCTGTTTTTT
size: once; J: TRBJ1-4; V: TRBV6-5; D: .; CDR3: CASRSQGTTNEKLFF; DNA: TGTGCCAGCAGATCCCAGGGGACAACTAATGAAAAACTGTTTTTT
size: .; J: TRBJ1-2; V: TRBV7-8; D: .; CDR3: CASSPAQGFYGYTF; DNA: TGTGCCAGCAGCCCGGCTCAGGGTTTTTATGGCTACACCTTC
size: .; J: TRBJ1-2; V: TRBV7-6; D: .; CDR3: CASRPGGSALYGYTF; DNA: TGTGCCAGCAGGCCTGGGGGCAGTGCTCTCTATGGCTACACCTTC
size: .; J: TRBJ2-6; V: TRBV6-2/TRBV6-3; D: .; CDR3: CASSYSVSGANVLTF; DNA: TGTGCCAGCAGTTATTCGGTATCCGGGGCCAACGTCCTGACTTTC
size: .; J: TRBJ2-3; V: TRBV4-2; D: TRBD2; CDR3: CASSQEEGKAGDTDTQYF; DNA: TGTGCCAGCAGCCAAGAAGAGGGGAAAGCGGGGGACACAGATACGCAGTATTTT
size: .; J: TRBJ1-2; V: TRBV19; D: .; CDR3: CASSMTALNYGYTF; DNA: TGTGCCAGTAGTATGACTGCCCTTAACTATGGCTACACCTTC
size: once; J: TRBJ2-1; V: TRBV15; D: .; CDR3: CATSRDGGDEQFF; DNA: TGTGCCACCAGCAGAGATGGGGGCGATGAGCAGTTCTTC